This entry features one T cell receptor beta chain sequence. This CDR3 contains 18 residues. V lost 1 base, J lost 4 bases, and 9 bases stayed unmatched. The V gene's germline CDR1 is SGHVS and CDR2 FNYEAQ. These data come from a study of T cell responses to AZD1222 COVID-19 vaccine. Study at large: Second-dose intervals near 4 or 12 weeks were combined.

The repertoire was sequenced with immunoSEQ multiplex PCR; TCRdb's copy has only in-frame clones and lacks some. The repertoire holds approximately 110,000 clones, roughly 88% seen once, with 6.2% in the top ten. The chain has TRBV7-6 and TRBJ2-1; 11 bases are a match to TRBD2. This specimen consisted of peripheral blood, obtained on day 0 of AZD1222 vaccination. This TCR was sampled from an adult in good health. The CDR3 DNA follows: TGTGCCAGCAGCTTAGGAGGTAGCGGGGGGGCCGATTACAATGAGCAGTTCTTC. Its protein is CASSLGGSGGADYNEQFF. Using reference TRBV7-6 and TRBJ2-1 for the parts outside the CDR3, the full variable domain is GAGVSQSPRYKVTKRGQDVALRCDPISGHVSLYWYRQALGQGPEFLTYFNYEAQQDKSGLPNDRFSAERPEGSISTLTIQRTEQRDSAMYRCASSLGGSGGADYNEQFFGPGTRLTVL.